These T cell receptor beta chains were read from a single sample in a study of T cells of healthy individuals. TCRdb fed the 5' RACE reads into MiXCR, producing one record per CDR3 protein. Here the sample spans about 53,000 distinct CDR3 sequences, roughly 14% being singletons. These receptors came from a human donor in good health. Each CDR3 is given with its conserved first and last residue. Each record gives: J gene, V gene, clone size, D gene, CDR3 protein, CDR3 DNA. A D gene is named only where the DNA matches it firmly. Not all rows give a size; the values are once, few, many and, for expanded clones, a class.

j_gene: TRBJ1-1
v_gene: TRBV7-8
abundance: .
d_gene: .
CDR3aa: CASSIRQTENTEAFF
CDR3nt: TGTGCCAGCAGCATAAGACAGACCGAGAACACTGAAGCTTTCTTT

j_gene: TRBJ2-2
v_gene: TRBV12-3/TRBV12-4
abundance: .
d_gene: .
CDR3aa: CASSFLIGVGELFF
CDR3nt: TGTGCCAGCAGTTTTCTTATTGGTGTCGGGGAGCTGTTTTTT

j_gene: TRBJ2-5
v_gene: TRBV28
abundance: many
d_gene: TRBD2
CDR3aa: CASSPRGSGTGETQYF
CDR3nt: TGTGCCAGCAGTCCCCGTGGTAGCGGGACCGGCGAGACCCAGTACTTC

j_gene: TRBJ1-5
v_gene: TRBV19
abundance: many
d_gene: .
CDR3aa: CASSRGYRDNQPQHF
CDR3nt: TGTGCCAGTAGTAGAGGCTACAGGGACAATCAGCCCCAGCATTTT

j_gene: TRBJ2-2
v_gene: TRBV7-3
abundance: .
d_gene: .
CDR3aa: CASSLYRGSTGELFF
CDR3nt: TGTGCCAGCAGCTTATACCGGGGGAGCACCGGGGAGCTGTTTTTT

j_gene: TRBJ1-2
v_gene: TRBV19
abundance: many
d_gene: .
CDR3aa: CASSRLSGFGKGYTF
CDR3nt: TGTGCCAGTAGTCGCCTCAGTGGCTTCGGGAAGGGCTACACCTTC

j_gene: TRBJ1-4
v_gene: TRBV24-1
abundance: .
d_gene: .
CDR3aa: CATEGNEKLFF
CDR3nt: TGTGCCACCGAGGGGAATGAAAAACTGTTTTTT

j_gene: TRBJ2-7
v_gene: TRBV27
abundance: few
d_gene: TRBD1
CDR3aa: CASSRDRGLHEQYF
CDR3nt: TGTGCCAGCAGTCGGGACAGGGGGCTCCACGAGCAGTACTTC

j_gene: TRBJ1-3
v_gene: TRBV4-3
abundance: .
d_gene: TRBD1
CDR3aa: CASSQATGPSRISGNTIYF
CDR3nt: TGCGCCAGCAGCCAAGCGACAGGGCCTTCTCGAATCTCTGGAAACACCATATATTTT

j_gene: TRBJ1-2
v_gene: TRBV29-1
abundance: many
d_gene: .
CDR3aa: CSVSGYGYTF
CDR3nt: TGCAGCGTTTCGGGCTATGGCTACACCTTC

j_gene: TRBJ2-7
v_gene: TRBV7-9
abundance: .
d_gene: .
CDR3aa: CASSLAQGPYEQYF
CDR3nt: TGTGCCAGCAGCTTAGCGCAGGGGCCCTACGAGCAGTACTTC

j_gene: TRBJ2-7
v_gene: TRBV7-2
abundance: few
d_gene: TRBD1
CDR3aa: CASSSGTGKKQYF
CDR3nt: TGTGCCAGCAGCTCAGGGACAGGGAAAAAGCAGTACTTC

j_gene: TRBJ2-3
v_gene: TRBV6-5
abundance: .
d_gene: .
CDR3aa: CASSTPGLAGVPTQYFGPVPTQYF
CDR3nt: .

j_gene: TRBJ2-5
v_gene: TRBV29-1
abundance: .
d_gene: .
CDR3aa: CSGRTDQETQYF
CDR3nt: TGCAGCGGTCGGACAGATCAAGAGACCCAGTACTTC

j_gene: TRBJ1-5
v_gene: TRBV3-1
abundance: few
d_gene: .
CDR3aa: CASSQETKGNQPQHF
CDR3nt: TGTGCCAGCAGCCAAGAAACGAAGGGGAATCAGCCCCAGCATTTT

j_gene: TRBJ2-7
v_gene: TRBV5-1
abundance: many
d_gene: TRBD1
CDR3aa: CASSLSGTVQYF
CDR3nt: TGCGCCAGCAGCTTGTCGGGGACAGTGCAGTACTTC

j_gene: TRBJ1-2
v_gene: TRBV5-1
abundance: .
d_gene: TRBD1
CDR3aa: CASSLAGQANYGYTF
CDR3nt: TGCGCCAGCAGCTTGGCGGGACAGGCGAACTATGGCTACACCTTC

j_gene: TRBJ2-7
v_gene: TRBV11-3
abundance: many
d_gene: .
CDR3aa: CASSLGHGGSEQYF
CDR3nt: TGTGCCAGCAGCCTGGGACACGGGGGGTCCGAGCAGTACTTC

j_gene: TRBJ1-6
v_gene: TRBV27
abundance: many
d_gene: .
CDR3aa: CASSLSRSNSPLHF
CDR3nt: TGTGCCAGCAGTTTATCGCGGTCTAATTCACCCCTCCACTTT

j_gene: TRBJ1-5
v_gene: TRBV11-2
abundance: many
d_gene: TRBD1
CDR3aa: CASSPGQGVQPQHF
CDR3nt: TGTGCCAGCAGTCCCGGACAGGGAGTGCAGCCCCAGCATTTT

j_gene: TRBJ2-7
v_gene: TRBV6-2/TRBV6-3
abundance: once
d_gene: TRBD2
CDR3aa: CAMRTGTSGTYEQYF
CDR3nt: TGTGCCATGCGGACCGGGACTAGCGGTACCTACGAGCAGTACTTC

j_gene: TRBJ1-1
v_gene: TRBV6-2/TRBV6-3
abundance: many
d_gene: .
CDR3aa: CASSYSSTGPSMNTEAFF
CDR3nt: TGTGCCAGCAGTTACTCGAGCACAGGGCCCTCCATGAACACTGAAGCTTTCTTT

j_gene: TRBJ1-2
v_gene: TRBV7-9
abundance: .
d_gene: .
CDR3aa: CASSVGQNYGYTF
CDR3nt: TGTGCCAGCAGCGTAGGGCAAAACTATGGCTACACCTTC

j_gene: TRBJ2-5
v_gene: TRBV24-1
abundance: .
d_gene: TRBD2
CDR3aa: CATSDPLAGEQETQYF
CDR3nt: TGTGCCACCAGTGATCCCTTAGCGGGAGAGCAAGAGACCCAGTACTTC

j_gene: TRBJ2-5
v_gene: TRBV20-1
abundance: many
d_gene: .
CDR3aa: CSARFETQYF
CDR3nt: TGCAGTGCTAGGTTTGAGACCCAGTACTTC

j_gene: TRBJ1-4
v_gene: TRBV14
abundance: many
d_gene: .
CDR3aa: CASSLRRGATNEKLFF
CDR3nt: TGTGCCAGCAGCCTAAGGCGGGGTGCAACTAATGAAAAACTGTTTTTT

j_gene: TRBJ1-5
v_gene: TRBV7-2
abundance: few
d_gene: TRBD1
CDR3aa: CASSLVTGAGQPQHF
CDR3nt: TGTGCCAGCAGCTTAGTGACAGGGGCAGGTCAGCCCCAGCATTTT

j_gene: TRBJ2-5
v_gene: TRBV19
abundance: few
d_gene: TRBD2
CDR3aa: CASSGLAGAPQETQYF
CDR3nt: TGTGCCAGTAGCGGACTAGCGGGAGCCCCCCAAGAGACCCAGTACTTC

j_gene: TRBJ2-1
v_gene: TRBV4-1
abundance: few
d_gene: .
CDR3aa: CASSQDGGGGNEQFF
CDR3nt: TGCGCCAGCAGCCAAGATGGGGGTGGGGGTAATGAGCAGTTCTTC

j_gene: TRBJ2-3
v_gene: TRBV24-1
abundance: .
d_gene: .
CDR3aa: CATSERPGLYTDTQYF
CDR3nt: TGTGCCACCAGTGAGAGACCGGGTCTTTACACAGATACGCAGTATTTT

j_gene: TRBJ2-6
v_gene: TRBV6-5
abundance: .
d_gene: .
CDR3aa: CASSLSGANVLTF
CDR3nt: TGTGCCAGCAGCCTCTCTGGGGCCAACGTCCTGACTTTC

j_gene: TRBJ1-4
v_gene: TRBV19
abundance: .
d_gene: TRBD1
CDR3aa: CASSMAGGDEKLFF
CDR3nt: TGTGCCAGTAGTATGGCAGGGGGGGATGAAAAACTGTTTTTT